The following is a T cell receptor beta chain sequence with its context. Its antigen is not known. The libraries of TRB cDNA were constructed through 5' RACE using UMI labels. Reanalyzing the 5' RACE reads, TCRdb keeps one entry per CDR3 protein, without DNA. Its table records over 8,000 distinct CDR3 sequences. The CDR3 covers 13 residues. The V gene's germline CDR1 is KGHDR and CDR2 SFDVKD. This sample was included in a study of CXCR3-negative and CXCR3-positive naive CD8 T cells. The study, taken as a whole, reports: Naive cells used TRBV-TRBJ genes in much the same way whether CXCR3-negative or CXCR3-positive; memory cells did not. Diversity proved comparably high across both naive subsets and much lower in memory CD8+ cells. For CXCR3-positive naive cells, TRB CDR3s were more hydrophobic than those of CXCR3-negative naive cells. After cryopreservation, CXCR3 expression dropped partially; most assays used fresh PBMCs.

The sample taken for sequencing was naive CXCR3- CD8+ T cells from blood. As for subset: CD45RO-CCR7+CD27+CD95- naive CD8+ T cells lacking CXCR3 (TNR3-). This TCR was recovered from a human donor in good health. Some clones in this sample may be carry-over from other donors' samples. This rearrangement joins TRBV24-1 to TRBJ1-1; there is no DNA to check the TCRdb D call of TRBD1. CDR3 sequence reads: CATSGGMNTEAFF.